This T cell receptor beta chain was documented in a study of beta chain features in type 1 diabetes (dated by TCRdb to about 2018). Regarding the complete study: Mean age, gender distribution, total cell number and subset yield were not different between patients and healthy donors. A total of 90 million to 120 million sorted cells were examined across all samples, and a strong correlation was observed between cell number per subset and RNA yield. The study compared TCRB repertoires of sorted circulating CD4+ T cell subsets between recently diagnosed type 1 diabetes patients and matched healthy donors. Regulatory and stem cell-like memory subsets were obtained from only 8 patients and roughly 8 healthy donors, while naive and central memory subsets were obtained from all 30 or so donors. Results and caveats for the whole study, not just this receptor: Sequencing cDNA rather than genomic DNA could over-represent highly expressing activated cells, although activation and CD3 levels did not differ between groups. A moderate but significant shortening of TCRB CDR3 length was observed in type 1 diabetes patients in all four CD4+ subsets. Naive, central memory and regulatory TCRB repertoires appeared to be more similar among patients than among healthy donors. Fewer insertions and more nucleotide deletions at VDJ recombination sites were observed in patients with type 1 diabetes, implying thymic rearrangement abnormalities. PCR may preferentially amplify shorter templates, but because patient and control samples were amplified and corrected together, any resulting skew would affect both groups equally. Because the HLA sub-analyses included only small numbers of individuals, any influence of HLA type on TCRB rearrangement was left unresolved.

From each donor, a single peripheral blood sample of roughly 0.11 L on average was drawn into heparinised tubes. A BD FACSAria II was used to sort naive, central memory, regulatory and stem cell-like memory CD4+ T cells with a panel that included CD45RO, CCR7, CD25, CD127, CD95 and CD27. Every sorted population had a purity above 95%. PBMCs were isolated right away by Lymphoprep density gradient centrifugation and were stained directly, without culture. So that batch effects would be minimized, each experiment stained and sorted samples in pairs, pairing one healthy donor with one patient. The entire isolated RNA was reverse transcribed using the High Capacity cDNA Reverse Transcription Kit, and thus expressed TCRB transcripts were sequenced. Naive, central memory and regulatory T cell samples underwent deep immunoSEQ sequencing, averaging about 3.3 million total reads per sample. Sorted cells were lysed in RLT buffer, and RNA was extracted using DNase-treated RNeasy Micro or Mini kits according to cell number. Each cell subset was processed on its own to prevent cross-contamination, while patient and healthy donor samples were processed together. Using the immunoSEQ multiplex PCR, TCRB sequences were amplified from cDNA into 87-bp fragments spanning the CDR3 region. Sequencing of the amplicons was performed on the Illumina HiSeq platform. As for the original processing: Synthetic template baselines were used to correct PCR bias computationally, reads within Hamming distance 2 were collapsed, and singletons that could not be merged were discarded. Reads were aligned against IMGT so that V, D and J genes, CDR3 length and insertions or deletions at six rearrangement sites could be assigned. Clonotype counts were normalized to sorted cell number within each subset before computing true diversity and Gini coefficients with the tcR R package. The overlap coefficient, calculated on TCRB nucleotide sequences, was used to measure repertoire sharing. As a proxy for the pre-selection repertoire, out-of-frame TCRB sequences from naive cells were analyzed. TCRdb re-hosts the immuneACCESS table, in-frame sequences only. Its copies lack some clones; in the studies checked, an unresolved V gene accounts for under half of them, and the cause for the rest is not known. V and J calls and clone size are copied from that table; D and trimming were computed from the DNA. Within this sample are about 650,000 clones, with 9.5% to 15% of them counted one time only. The ten largest clones capture roughly 0.11% of the sample.

A note on this clone: This clone's antigen is unknown. No much larger clone exists at a distance of one base, and base qualities are not known.

The germline V gene gives CDR1 as SGHNT and CDR2 as YENEEA. V is clipped by 1 base and J by 3 bases, and the sequence between their germline boundaries is 7 bases long. Inclusive of the bounding cysteine and phenylalanine, the CDR3 is 14 residues long. This entry keeps only the CDR3 DNA: 42 bases, framed from base 1. The source material was naive CD4+ T cells from blood. The cell subset or site label corresponds to: true naive CD4+ T cells. The source is a man younger than 40 with type 1 diabetes. The chain employs TRBV11-3 and TRBJ2-1; too little of a D gene remains to name it. The DNA sequence is TGTGCCAGCAGCTTAGGAGGACGCTACAATGAGCAGTTCTTC. It codes for CASSLGGRYNEQFF.